A selection of T cell receptor beta chains follows, all from one sample in a study of CD8+CD57+ T cells in acquired aplastic anemia. One entry per CDR3 protein results from TCRdb running MiXCR on the reads. The sample lists hundreds of thousands of distinct CDR3 sequences; around half were seen once. The sequencing sample was made of sorted CD4+, CD8+, or CD8+CD57+ T cells (not recorded which) from PBMCs. The receptors were gathered from a human donor with aplastic anemia. Each CDR3 is given without its conserved first and last residue. The order of the fields is CDR3 length, J gene, clone size, V gene, CDR3 protein. Size is omitted from some rows. Given values are once, few, many or a class for expanded clones.

11	TRBJ1-2	NA	TRBV7-2	ASTPGQGAGYT
12	TRBJ2-7	NA	TRBV7-9	ASSLGGAVDEQY
10	TRBJ1-1	NA	TRBV20-1	SARIPSTEAF
12	TRBJ1-2	NA	TRBV7-3	ASSGDRVDYGYT
11	TRBJ1-1	NA	TRBV10-1	ASSDTLYTEAF
15	TRBJ2-5	few	TRBV7-8	ASSPVGGEGHQETQY
15	TRBJ2-1	NA	TRBV11-2	ASSLLRGTGVCNEQF
12	TRBJ1-6	many	TRBV27	ASSFWAGNSPLH
11	TRBJ2-7	once	TRBV25-1	ASSGQRVGEQY
14	TRBJ2-3	many	TRBV5-4	ASSLPGPTPVDTQY
12	TRBJ1-1	NA	TRBV7-9	ASSLGGGIAEAF
12	TRBJ1-6	NA	TRBV20-1	SARDGGFGSPLH
10	TRBJ2-1	NA	TRBV6-2/TRBV6-3	ASSYLGSEQF
12	TRBJ2-5	NA	TRBV7-9	ASRVVGGQETQY
11	TRBJ1-1	many	TRBV10-1	ASSEKGNTEAF
12	TRBJ2-5	NA	TRBV7-9	ASSLVLAPETQY
12	TRBJ1-2	NA	TRBV10-3	ASSAGAGIKGYT
12	TRBJ2-5	many	TRBV20-1	SARDSRSQETQY
12	TRBJ1-1	NA	TRBV19	ASSISRGGTEAF
9	TRBJ1-4	NA	TRBV20-1	SARVPEKLF
11	TRBJ2-5	many	TRBV7-9	ASSTGDQETQY
12	TRBJ2-7	NA	TRBV10-3	AISGLAGSYEQY
14	TRBJ2-6	NA	TRBV7-9	ASSPQRGAGANVLT
14	TRBJ2-3	NA	TRBV15	ATSRHRGLYRDTQY
13	TRBJ2-7	many	TRBV6-5	ASRPFQGAVYEQY
13	TRBJ1-1	NA	TRBV25-1	ASSERYRGDTEAF
13	TRBJ1-1	few	TRBV7-9	ASSLEQGARAEAF
9	TRBJ1-1	few	TRBV30	AWSVAPEAF
13	TRBJ2-5	many	TRBV20-1	SARPGTGDQETQY
13	TRBJ1-2	NA	TRBV7-9	ASSLAYQHPEGYT
13	TRBJ1-1	NA	TRBV7-8	ASSSMVTFTTEAF
11	TRBJ1-2	NA	TRBV5-4	ASSEGFSYGYT
13	TRBJ2-7	many	TRBV5-4	ASSRDRGTTYEQY
9	TRBJ1-2	many	TRBV24-1	ATSDPRGYT
10	TRBJ2-1	NA	TRBV29-1	SVAGDSGEQF
13	TRBJ2-6	NA	TRBV9	ASSVSSSGANVLT
12	TRBJ1-1	many	TRBV10-2	ASSEQGRYTEAF
12	TRBJ1-2	NA	TRBV2	ASRRDRDNYGYT
13	TRBJ1-2	NA	TRBV19	ASSIDLNGNYGYT
12	TRBJ1-1	many	TRBV12-3/TRBV12-4	ASSADRGNTEAF
11	TRBJ1-2	NA	TRBV30	AWNIGGGYGYT
13	TRBJ2-5	NA	TRBV7-9	ASSARQGVAETQY
13	TRBJ2-7	NA	TRBV2	ASSVGTGEAHEQY
12	TRBJ2-2	NA	TRBV10-3	ANQDRVDTGELF